This paragraph covers one TCR beta chain sequence. As yet, its antigen is unknown. Libraries were prepared by immunoSEQ multiplex PCR; TCRdb keeps only in-frame clonotypes and omits some of them. The sample contains more than 65,000 clones, 85% of which appear only once. CDR3 size: 14 residues. Germline loops: CDR1 SGDLS, CDR2 YYNGEE. Trimming shortened V by 1 base and J by 3 bases, and 11 bases separated the two germline ends. These data are taken from a study of OX40 agonist ivuxolimab in advanced cancers. Study-wide background: Patients were dosed intravenously with ivuxolimab at 0.01 to 10 mg/kg every 2 weeks. Hepatocellular carcinoma, melanoma, renal cell or head and neck cancer affected the dose-escalation patients.

General observations from the study: Dose levels from 0.1 to 3.0 mg/kg saw CD4+ and CD8+ blood T cells expand clonally by week 6. CD8+ T cells were the subset that, on average, had more expanded clones than CD4+.

The TCR comes from an adult with an advanced solid tumor such as melanoma, head and neck, liver or kidney cancer. The rearrangement links TRBV9 to TRBJ2-7; D may correspond to TRBD1 or TRBD2 (6 bases each). Sequencing used CD4+ or CD8+ T cells sorted from blood, obtained in a trial of the OX40 agonist ivuxolimab. The CDR3 coding sequence is TGTGCCAGCAGCGTACTCGGGGGCGGCTACGAGCAGTACTTC. This sequence encodes CASSVLGGGYEQYF.